These T cell receptor beta chains were read from a single sample in a study of breast tumors, draining lymph nodes, adjacent tissues. Via MiXCR, TCRdb re-called the multiplex PCR reads, giving one row per CDR3 protein. In the table there are fewer than 80,000 distinct CDR3 sequences, 40% to 55% of which are singletons. Sequenced: breast tumor tissue. Every receptor here comes from a female donor with breast cancer. Some clones in this sample may be carry-over from other donors' samples. Each CDR3 is given with its conserved first and last residue. A D gene is named only where the DNA matches it firmly. Clone sizes are given selectively: once, few, many, or a class where the clone is expanded.

many,TRBJ2-3,TRBD2,TRBV12-3/TRBV12-4,TGTGCCAGCAGTTTGAGGCTAGGGAGGGGCACAGATACGCAGTATTTT,CASSLRLGRGTDTQYF
once,TRBJ1-3,.,TRBV12-3/TRBV12-4,TGTGCCAGCAGATATACAGGTGCCGGGGGAAACACCATATATTTT,CASRYTGAGGNTIYF
once,TRBJ2-6,.,TRBV20-1,TGCAGTGCTAGAGTGGGAGGGGCCAACGTCCTGACTTTC,CSARVGGANVLTF
many,TRBJ1-2,TRBD1,TRBV5-8,TGTGCCAGCAGCTTGGGCAGGGGGCCATATGGCTACACCTTC,CASSLGRGPYGYTF
.,TRBJ2-1,TRBD2,TRBV5-1,TGCGCCAGCAGCTTGGATAAGAGCGGGAGGGCCGCCTACAATGAGCAGTTCTTC,CASSLDKSGRAAYNEQFF
.,TRBJ2-7,TRBD1,TRBV20-1,TGCAGTGCCCGAGGGGGCAGGGGCTGCGAGCAGTACTTC,CSARGGRGCEQYF
many,TRBJ1-2,TRBD1,TRBV10-3,TGTGCCATCAGTGAGTCGCTCACAGGGGGCCTTGCTGGCTACACCTTC,CAISESLTGGLAGYTF
many,TRBJ1-4,TRBD1,TRBV6-2/TRBV6-3,TGTGCCAGCAGTGACTACAGGGGGGGATTTGAAAAACTGTTTTTT,CASSDYRGGFEKLFF
.,TRBJ2-5,TRBD2,TRBV12-3/TRBV12-4,TGTGCCAGCAGTTTGGAGACTAGCGGGATTAAAGAGACCCAGTACTTC,CASSLETSGIKETQYF
.,TRBJ1-2,.,TRBV12-3/TRBV12-4,TGTGCCAACACGGACGGTAACACCGGGGCAGGGATCTATGGCTACACCTTC,CANTDGNTGAGIYGYTF
many,TRBJ2-4,TRBD2,TRBV15,TGTGCCACCAGCACGGGGGGAATAACCAAAAACATTCAGTACTTC,CATSTGGITKNIQYF
many,TRBJ2-7,TRBD1,TRBV27,TGTGCCAGCAGTATGCAGGGGGCGCACCACGAGCAGTACTTC,CASSMQGAHHEQYF
many,TRBJ1-1,.,TRBV19,TGTGCCAGTAGTATAGGAAGTCAGGGTGGAACTGAAGCTTTCTTT,CASSIGSQGGTEAFF
many,TRBJ1-5,TRBD1,TRBV10-3,TGTGCCGAGAAGGGGGGGGGACAGGGCTTCAATCAGCCCCAGCATTTT,CAEKGGGQGFNQPQHF
many,TRBJ2-3,TRBD2,TRBV5-6,TGTGCCAGCGGCCTAGCGGTTAGCACAGATACGCAGTATTTT,CASGLAVSTDTQYF
.,TRBJ1-4,.,TRBV12-5,TGTGCTAGTGGTACCCCCCGGGCCCCCGAAAAACTGTTTTTT,CASGTPRAPEKLFF
.,TRBJ2-3,TRBD2,TRBV5-1,TGCGCCAGCAGTTCTAGCGGGGGGAACACAGATACGCAGTATTTT,CASSSSGGNTDTQYF